This TCR beta chain appears in the sequencing data of a study of OX40 agonist ivuxolimab in advanced cancers. Looking at the study overall: A male proportion of approximately 80% was recorded, with mean age around 55 years and range roughly 20 to 90.

With 4 bases removed from V and 3 bases from J, the gap between germline ends came to 12 bases. The germline gives CDR1 SQVTM, CDR2 ANQGSEA. This CDR3 has 14 amino acids. Regarding the study as a whole: CD4+ T cells averaged fewer expanded clones than CD8+ T cells.

Anyone with autoimmune disease history or systemic immunosuppression was excluded. This clone was seen once. Its antigen is unidentified. Clones were read by immunoSEQ multiplex PCR, and TCRdb kept only the in-frame ones, dropping some. Counted here are about 22,000 clones, around nine tenths occurring once; the ten biggest clones make up 30% to 35%. This specimen was CD4+ or CD8+ T cells sorted from blood, taken in a trial of the OX40 agonist ivuxolimab. The TCR comes from an adult with an advanced solid tumor such as melanoma, head and neck, liver or kidney cancer. The genes are TRBV29-1 and TRBJ2-2; D call uncertain. The CDR3 nucleotides are TGCAGCGTTGTAACGGGCAGAGACACCGGGGAGCTGTTTTTT. Its translation: CSVVTGRDTGELFF.